Below, 16 T cell receptor beta chains from the same sample are listed, as sequenced in a study of cytomegalovirus exposure and HLA in healthy donors. The PCR was carried out with 60 Vbeta primers and 13 Jbeta primers. Sequencing used immunoSEQ multiplex PCR; TCRdb keeps in-frame clones, though not all of them. Among about 160,000 clones listed, about 85% were seen once. Sequencing was carried out using PBMCs. The source of these receptors is a boy aged 2 to 10 in good health and CMV-seronegative.

A few counts support this clone. This sequence joins TRBV29-1 and TRBJ2-3; 7 bases line up with TRBD1. There are 13 residues in the CDR3. With 7 bases clipped from V and 7 bases from J, the junction kept 11 bases outside the gene matches. Germline CDR1 and CDR2: SQVTM and ANQGSEA. This CDR3 reads CSAADRDPHTQYF. DNA for the CDR3: TGCAGCGCCGCCGACAGGGACCCACATACGCAGTATTTT.

The chain uses TRBV7-8 and TRBJ2-1; possibly TRBD1 for D (5 bases). This CDR3 is built from 11 residues. The V gene's germline CDR1 is SGHVS and CDR2 FQNEAQ. V lost 4 bases to trimming and J lost 7 bases, with 5 bases between them. The CDR3 loop is CASSSGNEQFF. For the CDR3, the DNA is TGTGCCAGCAGCTCAGGGAATGAGCAGTTCTTC. Variable domain in full (rest from reference TRBV7-8 and TRBJ2-1): GAGVSQSPRYKVAKRGQDVALRCDPISGHVSLFWYQQALGQGPEFLTYFQNEAQLDKSGLPSDRFFAERPEGSVSTLKIQRTQQEDSAVYLCASSSGNEQFFGPGTRLTVL.

This clone was counted a single time. V gene TRBV30 combines with J gene TRBJ1-1, with a tentative D call TRBD1 (5 bases). Germline CDR1 is GTSNPN and CDR2 is SVGIG (reference sequence). This CDR3 has 13 amino acids. V was cut by 2 bases and J by 1 base, with 8 bases left in between. The CDR3 DNA reads as TGTGCCTGGAGTAACGGACAGAACACTGAAGCTTTCTTT. Its protein product is CAWSNGQNTEAFF.

The CDR3 loop is CASSLGGTYNEQFF. The DNA of the CDR3 is TGTGCCAGCAGCTTGGGGGGGACTTACAATGAGCAGTTCTTC. The V gene is TRBV7-9, the J gene TRBJ2-1; 7 nucleotides match TRBD2. The V and J ends lost 3 bases and 4 bases, in that order; junction bases with no gene match: 3. The CDR3 consists of 14 residues. Looked up from germline, CDR1 is SEHNR and CDR2 is FQNEAQ (reference sequence).

The genes are TRBV7-9 and TRBJ2-7; 13 bases match TRBD2. The trim removed 4 bases at V and 1 base at J, leaving 7 bases unmatched. Germline CDR1 is SEHNR and CDR2 is FQNEAQ (reference sequence). CDR3 size: 17 residues. DNA for the CDR3: TGTGCCAGCAGCTCACTAGCGGGAGGGCCAGGATCCTACGAGCAGTACTTC. Encoded protein: CASSSLAGGPGSYEQYF.

The chain combines TRBV18 with TRBJ2-1; TRBD2 is a possible D gene (6 bases). The V gene's germline CDR1 is KGHSH and CDR2 LQKENI. The CDR3 is 13 residues long. V lost 3 bases and J 8 bases, leaving 11 bases between the germline ends. The CDR3 spells CASSPTRAHEQFF. The CDR3 DNA is TGTGCCAGCTCACCGACTAGAGCCCATGAGCAGTTCTTC.

This clone has only one observation. Relative to the germline gene, one junction end is altered; a read error may explain this. The chain recombines TRBV7-9 with TRBJ2-7; D is ambiguous. CDR1 is SEHNR, CDR2 FQNEAQ, per germline (reference sequence). This CDR3 has 12 residues. CDR3 in DNA: TGTGCCAGCAGCCCATTATCAGGTACCAGGATCTTC. It specifies CASSPLSGTRIF.

In this sample, this clone turned up once. One junction end does not reproduce the germline sequence, and a read error may be involved. The rearrangement uses TRBV28 and TRBJ1-2, with TRBD1 matching over 8 bases. Germline CDR1 is MDHEN and CDR2 is SYDVKM. The CDR3 has 13 residues. Written as DNA, the CDR3 is TGTGCCAGCAATTTAGGACAGGGCTATGGCTACACCTTC. Encoded protein: CASNLGQGYGYTF.

This chain uses TRBV5-1 with TRBJ2-5; D might be TRBD2 (6 bases). The germline V and J ends were trimmed by 0 bases and 5 bases, with 14 bases remaining between them. The V gene's germline CDR1 is SGHRS and CDR2 YFSETQ. There are 15 residues in the CDR3. The CDR3 reads CASSLDARGGETQYF. The CDR3 DNA follows: TGCGCCAGCAGCTTGGACGCGCGGGGTGGGGAGACCCAGTACTTC.

This clone was picked up one time. V and J are TRBV7-2 and TRBJ2-1; 8 nucleotides match TRBD2. The V gene's germline CDR1 is SGHTA and CDR2 FQGNSA. The CDR3 is 13 amino acids. The V gene end was trimmed by 1 base and the J gene end by 11 bases; junction bases not matched to a gene: 4. This chain's CDR3 is CASSLEPSGQQFF. The CDR3 DNA reads TGTGCCAGCAGCTTAGAGCCTAGCGGGCAGCAGTTCTTC.

The J gene is TRBJ2-1, the V gene TRBV6-6, with 11 nucleotides matching TRBD2. Germline V CDR1 and CDR2: MNHNY, SVGAGI (reference sequence). This CDR3 comprises 16 residues. Germline trimming cut 1 base from V and 6 bases from J; bases unmatched to any gene: 5. The CDR3 region has the DNA TGTGCCAGCAGTTACTTTAGCGGGGGGGAAGTCAATGAGCAGTTCTTC. Residues: CASSYFSGGEVNEQFF.

This clone was picked up a small number of times. The gene calls are TRBV6-1 and TRBJ2-3; a possible D gene is TRBD2 (6 bases). Germline V gene lookup returns CDR1 MNHNS and CDR2 SASEGT. The CDR3 totals 14 residues. Trimming stripped 2 bases from V and 3 bases from J, with 9 bases between. The CDR3 DNA is TGTGCCAGCAGTGAAATCCGGGGGACAGATACGCAGTATTTT. Translation: CASSEIRGTDTQYF.

The chain links TRBV7-3 to TRBJ1-1; no reliable D call. Germline assignment: CDR1 SGHTA and CDR2 FQGTGA. Trimming stripped 5 bases from V and 1 base from J, with 8 bases between. This CDR3 has 13 residues. CDR3 nucleotide sequence: TGTGCCAGCAGCGTGAGTGGGAACACTGAAGCTTTCTTT. Its translation is CASSVSGNTEAFF.

V and J are TRBV5-6 and TRBJ1-3, with TRBD1 matching 9 bases. Germline trimming cut 2 bases from V and 7 bases from J; bases unmatched to any gene: 4. The germline V gene has CDR1 SGHDT and CDR2 YYEEEE. This CDR3 is 14 amino acids long. The CDR3: CASSFGTGLNTIYF. The CDR3 DNA is TGTGCCAGCAGCTTCGGGACAGGGTTGAACACCATATATTTT.

This chain uses TRBV28 with TRBJ1-2, with a possible D match to TRBD1 (6 bases). CDR3 length: 15 amino acids. Germline V CDR1 and CDR2: MDHEN, SYDVKM. Trimming stripped 7 bases from V and 5 bases from J, with 20 bases between. The CDR3 nucleotides read TGTGCCAGCACCACCCGCGGGGGCGGAGAGTATGGCTACACCTTC. Translating gives CASTTRGGGEYGYTF.

The chain is built from TRBV9 and TRBJ2-7; 10 bases are a match to TRBD2. The J segment lost 2 bases and the V segment lost 3 bases, leaving 5 bases of the junction unmatched. This CDR3 spans 15 amino acids. The germline CDR1 and CDR2 sequences are SGDLS and YYNGEE. The CDR3 DNA reads TGTGCCAGCAGCGCCGGGACTAGCGCAGCCTACGAGCAGTACTTC. Translating it yields CASSAGTSAAYEQYF.